This T cell receptor (beta chain) was identified in a study of T cells after yellow fever vaccination. Unmatched junction bases numbered 2, after V lost 2 bases and J lost 6 bases. CDR3 size: 13 residues. Germline CDR1 reads MNHEY; CDR2 reads SMNVEV (reference sequence). TCRdb used MiXCR to reprocess the 5' RACE reads, holding one entry per CDR3 protein. The sample lists 300,000 to 350,000 distinct CDR3 sequences, around 3.9% occurring once. The specimen was PBMCs, collected 5 days after the yellow fever booster vaccination. The sequence derives from a man younger than 35 who received the YFV17D yellow fever vaccine. This chain uses TRBV27 with TRBJ2-7; 9 nucleotides line up with TRBD1. The CDR3: CASSLGTGFEQYF. The CDR3, as DNA: TGTGCCAGCAGTTTAGGGACAGGGTTCGAGCAGTACTTC.